The clone carrying this TCR beta chain was recorded a few times. Sequenced by immunoSEQ multiplex PCR; TCRdb stores in-frame clones only, minus some. The table has about 51,000 clones, roughly four fifths seen once. These data belong to a study of OX40 agonist ivuxolimab in advanced cancers. About the study: Ivuxolimab is an agonistic anti-OX40 (CD134) antibody, and patients were treated with it. Patients in dose escalation had liver, melanoma, kidney or head and neck cancers. A partial response was reached by three patients: one with hepatocellular carcinoma and two with cutaneous melanoma.

Peripheral blood came from all dose cohorts at three timepoints. Sequencing used CD4+ or CD8+ T cells sorted from blood, obtained in a trial of the OX40 agonist ivuxolimab. The source of this sequence is an adult with an advanced solid tumor such as melanoma, head and neck, liver or kidney cancer.

The CDR3, as DNA: TGTGCCAGCAGCTCGGTACGGGGACAGGGGGAGGCGACCCAGTACTTC. It yields the protein CASSSVRGQGEATQYF. The chain couples TRBV7-7 to TRBJ2-5, with 11 bases identical to TRBD1. CDR3 size: 16 residues. Losses at the gene ends were 4 bases for V and 7 bases for J; bases not matched to a gene: 11. Germline-derived CDR1 and CDR2 are SSHAT and FNYEAQ (reference sequence).